These 27 T cell receptor beta chains originate from one sample sequenced in a study of breast tumors, draining lymph nodes, adjacent tissues. TCRdb passed the multiplex PCR reads through MiXCR, listing each CDR3 protein once. The top ten hold 1.1% to 1.5% of the sample, which has more than 200,000 distinct CDR3 sequences, roughly 30% seen once. Axillary draining lymph nodes of breast cancer patients supplied the node samples. Sample: axillary lymph node tissue. These receptors all stem from a female donor with breast cancer. Some clones in this sample may be carry-over from other donors' samples.

Ten or more counts support this clonotype. The V call is TRBV9, the J call TRBJ2-2; 10 bases agree with TRBD1. The trim removed 0 bases at V and 6 bases at J, leaving 5 bases unmatched. CDR1 SGDLS and CDR2 YYNGEE come from the germline V gene. This CDR3 has 16 residues. CDR3 loop: CASSVEATGGSGELFF. The CDR3 DNA reads as TGTGCCAGCAGCGTAGAAGCGACAGGGGGCTCCGGGGAGCTGTTTTTT.

J is TRBJ2-1 and V is TRBV6-2 or TRBV6-3; 11 bases match TRBD2. The CDR3 spans 14 residues. CDR1 is MNHEY, CDR2 SVGEGT, per germline. With 2 bases clipped from V and 6 bases from J, the junction kept 0 bases outside the gene matches. The CDR3 spells CASSYTSGSNEQFF. In nucleotides, the CDR3 is TGTGCCAGCAGTTACACTAGCGGGAGCAATGAGCAGTTCTTC.

The V and J genes are TRBV27 and TRBJ2-6, with a tentative D call TRBD2 (5 bases). Germline CDR1 is MNHEY and CDR2 is SMNVEV (reference sequence). The CDR3 has 17 amino acids. Deletions cut 7 bases from V and 0 bases from J, with 16 bases between. CDR3 nucleotides: TGTGCCAGCAAAAAGGACTCTTTAAGCTCTGGGGCCAACGTCCTGACTTTC. Its protein product is CASKKDSLSSGANVLTF.

This clonotype was observed once. V is TRBV13 and J is TRBJ2-1; 8 nucleotides match TRBD2. Unmatched junction bases numbered 13, after V lost 8 bases and J lost 4 bases. Germline CDR1 and CDR2: PRHDT and FYEKMQ (reference sequence). CDR3 length: 16 residues. CDR3: CASPSLASGSYNEQFF. CDR3 DNA: TGTGCCAGCCCCAGCTTGGCGAGCGGGAGTTACAATGAGCAGTTCTTC. The full variable domain, rest sourced from reference TRBV13 and TRBJ2-1, is AAGVIQSPRHLIKEKRETATLKCYPIPRHDTVYWYQQGPGQDPQFLISFYEKMQSDKGSIPDRFSAQQFSDYHSELNMSSLELGDSALYFCASPSLASGSYNEQFFGPGTRLTVL.

This clonotype was seen a handful of times. This may come from a read error, since a much larger clone is one base off. V usage is TRBV20-1 and J usage is TRBJ2-1; TRBD1 aligns across 7 bases. The V gene's germline CDR1 is DFQATT and CDR2 SNEGSKA (reference sequence). This CDR3 contains 14 residues. As DNA, the CDR3 is TGCAGTGCTAGAAGGGGGCTAACCTACACTGAGCAGTTCTTC. Residues: CSARRGLTYTEQFF.

This clonotype occurred many times. The chain carries TRBV5-1 and TRBJ2-2; the D is unclear. The CDR3 sequence is 13 residues long. The germline V and J ends were trimmed by 4 bases and 3 bases, with 7 bases remaining between them. The germline CDR1 and CDR2 sequences are SGHRS and YFSETQ. The DNA for the CDR3 is TGCGCCAGCAGCCAGACCTACACCGGGGAGCTGTTTTTT. Translating gives CASSQTYTGELFF.

This clonotype appeared a few times. This chain connects TRBV6-5 to TRBJ2-1, with TRBD2 identical over 10 bases. The CDR3 has 17 amino acids. With 7 bases clipped from V and 9 bases from J, the junction kept 18 bases outside the gene matches. Per the germline V gene, CDR1 is MNHEY and CDR2 is SVGAGI. The DNA for the CDR3 is TGTGCCAGCATCGGACGGCGGGGGAGCGGGAGGGCCACTGAGCAGTTCTTC. It codes for CASIGRRGSGRATEQFF.

J is TRBJ1-4 and V is TRBV11-2, with a weak D call TRBD1 (5 bases). The CDR3 is 15 residues long. Deletions cut 2 bases from V and 8 bases from J, with 15 bases between. The germline gives CDR1 SGHAT, CDR2 FQNNGV. The CDR3 protein is CASSLSSGGREKLFF. CDR3 coding DNA: TGTGCCAGCAGCTTAAGTAGCGGGGGGAGAGAAAAACTGTTTTTT.

In its sample, this clonotype was seen many times. This chain uses TRBV9 with TRBJ2-3; 7 bases fit TRBD2. This CDR3 is built from 16 residues. Trimming cost V 0 bases and J 6 bases; bases outside gene matches: 10. Germline V lookup: CDR1 SGDLS, CDR2 YYNGEE. The CDR3 region has the DNA TGTGCCAGCAGCGTAGGGCCGGGAGGCCCATATGATACGCAGTATTTT. This encodes CASSVGPGGPYDTQYF.

This clonotype has only a few counts. It may be a read error: a sequence one base away is much more abundant. It is likely a read error, because the conserved phenylalanine at the end of the CDR3 is missing. This chain links TRBV7-2 with TRBJ2-4; 7 nucleotides line up with TRBD2. Germline loops: CDR1 SGHTA, CDR2 FQGNSA. The CDR3 extends over 14 amino acids. With V trimmed by 5 bases and J by 5 bases, 6 bases remained unmatched. CDR3 amino acids: CASSLGGGQNIQYL. CDR3 in DNA: TGTGCCAGCAGCCTTGGGGGGGGACAAAACATTCAGTACCTC.

This clonotype was counted many times. The rearrangement joins TRBV6-5 to TRBJ2-7; no clear D. This CDR3 comprises 15 residues. The ends were cut back, 0 bases at V and 3 bases at J, with 12 bases in the middle. Per the germline V gene, CDR1 is MNHEY and CDR2 is SVGAGI. The CDR3 sequence: CASSYSRVPLYEQYF. The CDR3 DNA reads TGTGCCAGCAGTTACTCAAGGGTCCCCCTCTACGAGCAGTACTTC.

This rearrangement joins TRBV7-9 to TRBJ2-7; 9 bases align to TRBD2. The length of the CDR3 is 15 residues. V shed 2 bases and J 3 bases; nucleotides not matched to a gene: 5. Per germline, CDR1 SEHNR and CDR2 FQNEAQ (reference sequence). This CDR3 is CASSLIGSGSYEQYF. The CDR3 DNA sequence: TGTGCCAGCAGCTTAATTGGTAGCGGGAGCTACGAGCAGTACTTC.

This clonotype was picked up many times. This chain links TRBV20-1 with TRBJ2-3; 12 nucleotides agree with TRBD1. With 4 bases clipped from V and 14 bases from J, the junction kept 10 bases outside the gene matches. Germline CDR1 DFQATT, CDR2 SNEGSKA (reference sequence). This CDR3 is built from 13 residues. The CDR3 nucleotides read TGCAGTGCTATGGGACAGGGGGCCTCGGGGAGGTATTTT. Protein sequence: CSAMGQGASGRYF.

The J gene is TRBJ2-6, the V gene TRBV19, with 10 positions matching TRBD2. V gave up 4 bases and J gave up 0 bases; unmatched junction bases: 12. Germline CDR1 reads LNHDA; CDR2 reads SQIVND (reference sequence). CDR3 length equals 20 residues. For the CDR3, the DNA is TGTGCCAGTAGTACTCAACTAGCGGGGCGCAGCTTCTCTGGGGCCAACGTCCTGACTTTC. This codes for CASSTQLAGRSFSGANVLTF. The entire variable domain, with the rest obtained from reference TRBV19 and TRBJ2-6, is as follows: DGGITQSPKYLFRKEGQNVTLSCEQNLNHDAMYWYRQDPGQGLRLIYYSQIVNDFQKGDIAEGYSVSREKKESFPLTVTSAQKNPTAFYLCASSTQLAGRSFSGANVLTFGAGSRLTVL.

About this clonotype itself: Since no conserved phenylalanine or tryptophan closes the CDR3, a read error is the likely cause. The limits of the CDR3 on the DNA are not certain, so only TCRdb's listed CDR3 is given. CDR3 sequence reads: CASNRPGMNTEACV. The V call is TRBV6-1, the J call TRBJ1-1. The CDR3 is 14 residues long, ends included. CDR1 is MNHNS and CDR2 is SASEGT in the germline V gene.

This clonotype was picked up many times. The CDR3 loop reads CASSQDRWKGNSNQPQHF. The CDR3 DNA follows: TGCGCCAGCAGCCAAGATAGATGGAAGGGGAATAGCAATCAGCCCCAGCATTTT. The chain joins TRBV4-1 to TRBJ1-5; D is perhaps TRBD1 (5 bases). The CDR3 extends over 18 amino acids. V gave up 0 bases and J gave up 0 bases, with 15 bases separating them. The V gene's germline CDR1 is MGHRA and CDR2 YSYEKL.

Ten or more counts support this clonotype. The chain couples TRBV10-3 to TRBJ2-3; 7 nucleotides agree with TRBD2. Germline V gene lookup returns CDR1 ENHRY and CDR2 SYGVKD. Trimming removed 6 bases from V and 0 bases from J; junction bases left unmatched: 9. The CDR3 has 16 residues. For the CDR3, the DNA is TGTGCCATCAGGCCCTCTAGCGGAGCTAGCACAGATACGCAGTATTTT. This codes for CAIRPSSGASTDTQYF.

The table lists this clonotype with many counts. The chain joins TRBV6-1 to TRBJ2-5, with TRBD1 matching 9 bases. Germline assignment: CDR1 MNHNS and CDR2 SASEGT. V gave up 7 bases and J gave up 5 bases; unmatched junction bases: 11. This CDR3 is built from 15 residues. The CDR3 sequence: CASIQTGQGTETQYF. CDR3 DNA sequence: TGTGCCAGCATACAAACGGGACAGGGTACTGAGACCCAGTACTTC.

At least ten counts were recorded for this clonotype. The genes are TRBV5-1 and TRBJ2-7; 10 bases align to TRBD1. Germline loops: CDR1 SGHRS, CDR2 YFSETQ. This CDR3 region has 15 residues. V shed 5 bases and J 2 bases; nucleotides not matched to a gene: 7. CDR3 nucleotides: TGCGCCAGCAGACAAGGACAGGGGGGAACCTACGAGCAGTACTTC. Encoded protein: CASRQGQGGTYEQYF. Full variable domain (rest looked up from reference TRBV5-1 and TRBJ2-7): KAGVTQTPRYLIKTRGQQVTLSCSPISGHRSVSWYQQTPGQGLQFLFEYFSETQRNKGNFPGRFSGRQFSNSRSEMNVSTLELGDSALYLCASRQGQGGTYEQYFGPGTRLTVT.

This clonotype was counted at least ten times. DNA of the CDR3: TGTGCCACCAGCCCAGGCTCACGGGGCACTGAAGCTTTCTTT. It encodes CATSPGSRGTEAFF. The chain uses TRBV15 and TRBJ1-1, with D unclear. This CDR3 contains 14 residues. CDR1 is LNHNV and CDR2 is YYDKDF in the germline V gene (reference sequence). Trimming took 5 bases from V and 4 from J, leaving 14 bases between them.

This clonotype occurred many times. The chain combines TRBV7-9 with TRBJ2-3; the D gene is possibly TRBD2 (5 bases). The CDR3 length is 15 residues. V gave up 3 bases and J gave up 6 bases, with 16 bases separating them. Germline CDR1 reads SEHNR; CDR2 reads FQNEAQ (reference sequence). CDR3 bases: TGTGCCAGCAGCTTTACCCTAGCAGTCACTGATACGCAGTATTTT. Its translation is CASSFTLAVTDTQYF.

The rearrangement uses TRBV4-1 and TRBJ2-2, with 7 nucleotides matching TRBD1. The CDR3 spans 16 residues. V lost 3 bases and J lost 8; bases outside the gene matches: 12. Germline CDR1 is MGHRA and CDR2 is YSYEKL. The CDR3 region is CASSQAGTVFGGELFF. CDR3 DNA sequence: TGCGCCAGCAGCCAGGCCGGGACAGTCTTTGGGGGGGAGCTGTTTTTT.

In the case of this clonotype: A junction end diverges from the germline sequence, so it may reflect a read error. This chain joins TRBV20-1 and TRBJ2-1, with D possibly TRBD1 on 6 matching bases. Germline CDR1 reads DFQATT; CDR2 reads SNEGSKA (reference sequence). The CDR3 has 12 residues. The CDR3 sequence is CSVRTAYNEPFF. The CDR3 nucleotides read TGCAGTGTCCGGACAGCCTACAATGAGCCGTTCTTC.

The chain uses TRBV7-6 and TRBJ2-1; 10 bases fit TRBD2. J was trimmed by 9 bases and V by 1 base; bases with no gene match: 6. Germline lookup yields CDR1 SGHVS and CDR2 FNYEAQ. The CDR3 sequence is 15 residues long. CDR3 region: CASSLEGAGGFEQFF. The CDR3, as DNA: TGTGCCAGCAGCTTAGAGGGAGCGGGAGGGTTTGAGCAGTTCTTC.

This clonotype was recorded many times. The V and J genes are TRBV9 and TRBJ2-5; a possible D gene is TRBD1 (6 bases). V dropped 3 bases and J dropped 2 bases, with 11 bases sitting between them. Germline V CDR1 and CDR2: SGDLS, YYNGEE. The CDR3 spans 14 residues. The DNA of the CDR3 is TGTGCCAGCAGCGGAACAGGGACACAAGAGACCCAGTACTTC. It codes for CASSGTGTQETQYF.

Of note for this clonotype: The CDR3 ends on some other residue instead of the conserved phenylalanine or tryptophan, so this is likely a read error. The rearrangement links TRBV9 to TRBJ2-7; no clear D gene. The V and J ends lost 0 bases and 6 bases respectively, with 10 bases between them. The germline CDR1 and CDR2 sequences are SGDLS and YYNGEE. The CDR3 loop spans 13 amino acids. For the CDR3, the DNA is TGTGCCAGCAGCGTAGAGACGGGTGGCGAGCAGTACTCC. Its protein product is CASSVETGGEQYS.

This clonotype was seen more than once but under ten times. This may be a read error, as it is one base from a much larger clone. J is TRBJ2-7 and V is TRBV5-1; D possibly corresponds to TRBD1 (5 bases). Germline CDR1 is SGHRS and CDR2 is YFSETQ. This CDR3 spans 13 amino acids. The CDR3 coding sequence is TGCGCCAGCAGATATGACAGAGCCTACGACCAGTACTTC. As protein: CASRYDRAYDQYF.